Listed below are T cell receptor beta chains from one sample, sequenced in a study of Graves' ophthalmopathy and Graves' hyperthyroidism. A single record per CDR3 protein comes from TCRdb applying MiXCR to the multiplex PCR reads. The repertoire consists of approximately 540,000 distinct CDR3 sequences, with under 40% occurring once and the leading ten covering about 4.2%. Material: peripheral blood or thyroid tissue (not recorded which). The receptors were gathered from an adult man with Graves' hyperthyroidism. Each CDR3 is given with its conserved first and last residue. Each record gives: J gene, D gene, V gene, clone size, CDR3 protein, CDR3 DNA. The D gene is left open where the match is weak. Size is omitted from some rows. Given values are once, few, many or a class for expanded clones.

j_gene: TRBJ2-1; d_gene: .; v_gene: TRBV29-1; abundance: .; CDR3aa: CSVGYSVSYNEQFF; CDR3nt: TGCAGCGTTGGCTACAGTGTCTCCTACAATGAGCAGTTCTTC
j_gene: TRBJ2-5; d_gene: .; v_gene: TRBV4-1; abundance: .; CDR3aa: CASSKGRGGAKETQYF; CDR3nt: TGCGCCAGCAGCAAGGGGAGGGGGGGGGCAAAAGAGACCCAGTACTTC
j_gene: TRBJ1-5; d_gene: TRBD1; v_gene: TRBV15; abundance: .; CDR3aa: CATSRGGAGGSSNQPQHF; CDR3nt: TGTGCCACCAGCAGAGGCGGGGCAGGGGGCAGCTCGAATCAGCCCCAGCATTTT
j_gene: TRBJ1-2; d_gene: .; v_gene: TRBV19; abundance: few; CDR3aa: CASSITRTAGRGGYTF; CDR3nt: TGTGCCAGTAGTATCACCAGGACCGCCGGGAGGGGTGGCTACACCTTC
j_gene: TRBJ2-3; d_gene: .; v_gene: TRBV2; abundance: .; CDR3aa: CASSEMATDTQYF; CDR3nt: TGTGCCAGCAGTGAGATGGCCACAGATACGCAGTATTTT
j_gene: TRBJ2-5; d_gene: TRBD2; v_gene: TRBV2; abundance: .; CDR3aa: CASSTTSGGAQETQYF; CDR3nt: TGTGCCAGCAGTACAACTAGCGGGGGGGCCCAAGAGACCCAGTACTTC
j_gene: TRBJ1-1; d_gene: TRBD1; v_gene: TRBV10-3; abundance: many; CDR3aa: CAISDLRTGDTF; CDR3nt: TGTGCCATCAGTGACCTAAGGACAGGGGATACCTTT
j_gene: TRBJ1-3; d_gene: .; v_gene: TRBV2; abundance: many; CDR3aa: CASTGHPSSGNTIYF; CDR3nt: TGTGCCAGCACCGGACACCCTAGCTCTGGAAACACCATATATTTT
j_gene: TRBJ2-7; d_gene: TRBD2; v_gene: TRBV14; abundance: .; CDR3aa: CASSRGGMSYEQYF; CDR3nt: TGTGCCAGCAGCCGGGGGGGTATGTCCTACGAGCAGTACTTC
j_gene: TRBJ2-7; d_gene: .; v_gene: TRBV6-1; abundance: many; CDR3aa: CASSERGMYEQYF; CDR3nt: TGTGCCAGCAGTGAGAGGGGGATGTACGAGCAGTACTTC
j_gene: TRBJ1-2; d_gene: .; v_gene: TRBV3-1; abundance: many; CDR3aa: CASSQSPGLNYGYTF; CDR3nt: TGTGCCAGCAGCCAAAGCCCAGGGCTTAACTATGGCTACACCTTC
j_gene: TRBJ1-6; d_gene: .; v_gene: TRBV7-2; abundance: .; CDR3aa: CASSPGTNNSPLHF; CDR3nt: TGTGCCAGCAGCCCCGGGACAAATAATTCACCCCTCCACTTT
j_gene: TRBJ1-3; d_gene: .; v_gene: TRBV29-1; abundance: many; CDR3aa: CSAGQSSGNTIYF; CDR3nt: TGCAGCGCCGGGCAATCCTCTGGAAACACCATATATTTT
j_gene: TRBJ1-5; d_gene: .; v_gene: TRBV27; abundance: few; CDR3aa: CASSHFSNQPQHF; CDR3nt: TGTGCCAGCAGTCATTTTAGCAATCAGCCCCAGCATTTT
j_gene: TRBJ1-3; d_gene: .; v_gene: TRBV9; abundance: many; CDR3aa: CASSQTWAGSGNTIYF; CDR3nt: TGTGCCAGCAGCCAGACCTGGGCCGGGTCTGGAAACACCATATATTTT
j_gene: TRBJ1-1; d_gene: .; v_gene: TRBV7-9; abundance: many; CDR3aa: CASSFVAVGFMNTEAFF; CDR3nt: TGTGCCAGCAGCTTCGTGGCGGTGGGTTTCATGAACACTGAAGCTTTCTTT
j_gene: TRBJ1-2; d_gene: TRBD1; v_gene: TRBV12-3/TRBV12-4; abundance: many; CDR3aa: CASSQASPGQQPSRYGYTF; CDR3nt: TGTGCCAGCAGCCAAGCCTCTCCGGGACAGCAGCCCTCGCGCTATGGCTACACCTTC
j_gene: TRBJ1-6; d_gene: .; v_gene: TRBV19; abundance: many; CDR3aa: CASSSDTINSPLHF; CDR3nt: TGTGCCAGTAGTTCAGACACCATAAACTCACCCCTCCACTTT
j_gene: TRBJ2-7; d_gene: TRBD2; v_gene: TRBV12-3/TRBV12-4; abundance: many; CDR3aa: CASKIAGEAYEQYF; CDR3nt: TGTGCCAGCAAGATAGCGGGAGAGGCCTACGAGCAGTACTTC
j_gene: TRBJ2-2; d_gene: .; v_gene: TRBV7-2; abundance: .; CDR3aa: CASSFYRGELFF; CDR3nt: TGTGCCAGCAGCTTTTATCGCGGGGAGCTGTTTTTT
j_gene: TRBJ2-6; d_gene: TRBD1; v_gene: TRBV7-3; abundance: .; CDR3aa: CASSSLLGTGISGANVLTF; CDR3nt: TGTGCCAGCAGCTCGTTGCTCGGGACAGGGATCTCTGGGGCCAACGTCCTGACTTTC
j_gene: TRBJ1-4; d_gene: .; v_gene: TRBV29-1; abundance: .; CDR3aa: CSARHTEKLFF; CDR3nt: TGCAGCGCGAGACATACGGAAAAACTGTTTTTT
j_gene: TRBJ2-3; d_gene: TRBD2; v_gene: TRBV25-1; abundance: many; CDR3aa: CASSEFGLAGEEGTQYF; CDR3nt: TGTGCCAGCAGTGAGTTTGGGCTAGCGGGAGAAGAGGGCACGCAGTATTTT
j_gene: TRBJ2-5; d_gene: TRBD1; v_gene: TRBV7-7; abundance: many; CDR3aa: CASSSQTGAQETQYF; CDR3nt: TGTGCTAGCAGCTCCCAGACAGGGGCCCAAGAGACCCAGTACTTC
j_gene: TRBJ1-1; d_gene: TRBD1; v_gene: TRBV5-1; abundance: .; CDR3aa: CASSFQPGQGFATEAFF; CDR3nt: TGCGCCAGCAGCTTTCAACCGGGACAGGGTTTTGCCACTGAAGCTTTCTTT
j_gene: TRBJ2-7; d_gene: TRBD1; v_gene: TRBV29-1; abundance: many; CDR3aa: CSVELFEDRGSNKQYF; CDR3nt: TGCAGCGTTGAGCTTTTTGAGGACAGGGGATCCAACAAGCAGTACTTC
j_gene: TRBJ1-4; d_gene: TRBD1; v_gene: TRBV2; abundance: .; CDR3aa: CASSDNDRGRIWEKLFF; CDR3nt: TGTGCCAGCAGTGATAATGACAGGGGCAGGATCTGGGAAAAACTGTTTTTT